A single sample gave rise to the 29 T cell receptor beta chains below, sequenced in a study of shared clonotypes between healthy human individuals. Some clones are missing from TCRdb's copy, which holds only in-frame ones; the method was immunoSEQ multiplex PCR. Counted here are 900,000 to 1,200,000 clones, around 78% occurring once; the ten biggest clones make up 0.6% to 0.7%. The specimen sequenced was memory CD4+ T cells from PBMCs. Regarding subset: CD45RA-negative fraction. The receptors were sampled from a man aged 18 to 30 in good health. Some clones in this sample may be carry-over from other donors' samples.

The chain joins TRBV27 to TRBJ1-5, with a possible D match to TRBD1 (6 bases). CDR1 and CDR2 from the germline V gene are MNHEY and SMNVEV (reference sequence). The CDR3 is 16 amino acids. The V and J ends lost 0 bases and 0 bases respectively, with 9 bases between them. The CDR3 nucleotides read TGTGCCAGCAGTTTATCGAGGGACACTAGCAATCAGCCCCAGCATTTT. Protein product: CASSLSRDTSNQPQHF.

The gene calls are TRBV7-3 and TRBJ2-1; 12 bases line up with TRBD2. Trimming cost V 1 base and J 2 bases; bases outside gene matches: 6. The CDR3 has 18 amino acids. Per germline, CDR1 SGHTA and CDR2 FQGTGA. In nucleotides, the CDR3 is TGTGCCAGCAGCTTAAATCCTAGCGGGAGGGAAACCTACAATGAGCAGTTCTTC. Encoded protein: CASSLNPSGRETYNEQFF.

The gene calls are TRBV30 and TRBJ1-4, with D maybe TRBD1 (6 bases). Germline V gene data show CDR1 as GTSNPN and CDR2 as SVGIG (reference sequence). Between the trimmed V and J ends, which lost 3 bases and 4 bases, there was a span of 15 bases. This CDR3 is 15 amino acids long. The CDR3 here is CAWSYTDRDNEKLFF. CDR3 sequence (DNA): TGTGCCTGGAGCTACACGGACAGAGATAATGAAAAACTGTTTTTT.

The chain uses TRBV4-3 and TRBJ2-7; 10 nucleotides match TRBD1. CDR1 and CDR2 from the germline V gene are LGHNA and YSLEER. V gave up 3 bases and J gave up 4 bases; unmatched junction bases: 9. The CDR3 loop spans 16 amino acids. CDR3 amino acids: CASSHLPGTGAYEQYF. In DNA form, the CDR3 reads TGCGCCAGCAGCCACTTACCCGGGACAGGGGCATACGAGCAGTACTTC.

V and J are TRBV14 and TRBJ2-7, with TRBD2 identical over 8 bases. From germline, CDR1 is SGHDN and CDR2 FVKESK. The CDR3 loop spans 15 amino acids. J was trimmed by 7 bases and V by 4 bases; bases with no gene match: 12. The CDR3 spells CASSPLDGGRMEQYF. Here the CDR3 DNA reads TGTGCCAGCAGCCCCTTGGATGGCGGGAGGATGGAGCAGTACTTC.

The chain links TRBV5-1 to TRBJ2-1; D might be TRBD1 or TRBD2, each matching 5 bases. The CDR3 extends over 15 amino acids. Germline lookup yields CDR1 SGHRS and CDR2 YFSETQ. V dropped 0 bases and J dropped 4 bases, with 11 bases sitting between them. This chain's CDR3 is CASSLAVGVYNEQFF. The CDR3 DNA reads TGCGCCAGCAGCTTGGCAGTGGGGGTTTACAATGAGCAGTTCTTC. The variable domain in full, with the rest retrieved from reference TRBV5-1 and TRBJ2-1, is KAGVTQTPRYLIKTRGQQVTLSCSPISGHRSVSWYQQTPGQGLQFLFEYFSETQRNKGNFPGRFSGRQFSNSRSEMNVSTLELGDSALYLCASSLAVGVYNEQFFGPGTRLTVL.

The J gene is TRBJ1-1, the V gene TRBV6-1; no reliable D call. Trimming removed 3 bases at V and 11 bases at J, with 10 bases between. This CDR3 region has 11 residues. Germline CDR1 MNHNS, CDR2 SASEGT. The CDR3 loop is CASSESNRAFF. The CDR3 DNA follows: TGTGCCAGCAGTGAGAGCAACCGGGCTTTCTTT.

This rearrangement joins TRBV7-6 to TRBJ2-3; D remains ambiguous. The CDR3 sequence is 11 residues long. V lost 8 bases, J lost 6 bases, and 9 bases lay in between. The germline gives CDR1 SGHVS, CDR2 FNYEAQ. CDR3 nucleotides: TGTGCCAGCCGAGATGCGGATACGCAGTATTTT. This encodes CASRDADTQYF.

This chain links TRBV28 with TRBJ1-2; TRBD1 is a possible D gene (6 bases). Germline CDR1 and CDR2: MDHEN and SYDVKM. V lost 5 bases to trimming and J lost 2 bases, with 24 bases between them. The CDR3 totals 18 residues. CDR3 coding DNA: TGTGCCAGCAGTACCAACCCAGGGGTAAGGGAGTCGAACTATGGCTACACCTTC. Its translation: CASSTNPGVRESNYGYTF.

V is TRBV5-4 and J is TRBJ2-1; TRBD2 might be the D (6 bases). The CDR3 is 15 amino acids. CDR1 is SGHNT and CDR2 is YYREEE in the germline V gene (reference sequence). V was cut by 10 bases and J by 2 bases, with 19 bases left in between. As DNA, the CDR3 is TGTGCCGGATCCTTGTCAGCGGGCACCTACAATGAGCAGTTCTTC. This encodes CAGSLSAGTYNEQFF.

The V call is TRBV14, the J call TRBJ2-7; D possibly corresponds to TRBD1 (5 bases). Germline V lookup: CDR1 SGHDN, CDR2 FVKESK. This CDR3 contains 16 residues. V lost 2 bases, J lost 7 bases, and 21 bases lay in between. The CDR3, as DNA: TGTGCCAGCAGCCAACGGACATTAGGCAGTTCTGGAGAGCAGTACTTC. The encoded protein is CASSQRTLGSSGEQYF.

The chain combines TRBV18 with TRBJ1-5; 9 positions agree with TRBD1. Germline loops: CDR1 KGHSH, CDR2 LQKENI. The CDR3 is 16 residues long. Trimming at V came to 3 bases and at J to 2 bases, leaving 5 bases not matched to a gene. The CDR3 protein is CASSPTGGGGNQPQHF. The CDR3 DNA reads TGTGCCAGCTCACCGACAGGGGGGGGAGGCAATCAGCCCCAGCATTTT.

This rearrangement joins TRBV25-1 to TRBJ1-3; the D is unclear. CDR1 is MGHDK, CDR2 SYGVNS, per germline. The CDR3 contains 14 residues. Trimming stripped 3 bases from V and 0 bases from J, with 6 bases between. The CDR3 nucleotides are TGTGCCAGCAGTGACCGGACCTCTGGAAACACCATATATTTT. Its translation is CASSDRTSGNTIYF.

The chain joins TRBV6-6 to TRBJ1-4, with D uncertain. The V end was cut by 2 bases, the J end by 1 base, with 11 bases between. In germline, CDR1 is MNHNY, CDR2 SVGAGI (reference sequence). The CDR3 runs to 16 residues. The CDR3 loop reads CASSYAPGRTNEKLFF. CDR3 nucleotides: TGTGCCAGCAGTTACGCCCCCGGGAGAACTAATGAAAAACTGTTTTTT.

The chain carries TRBV28 and TRBJ2-3; D is unclear. The CDR3 runs to 14 residues. CDR1 is MDHEN, CDR2 SYDVKM, per germline. V was shortened by 9 bases and J by 1 base, with 14 bases between the two germline ends. The CDR3: CASQELVGTDTQYF. Written as DNA, the CDR3 is TGTGCCAGTCAGGAGTTGGTAGGCACAGATACGCAGTATTTT.

The rearrangement uses TRBV11-2 and TRBJ1-1; D not certain. The CDR3 contains 13 residues. Germline loops: CDR1 SGHAT, CDR2 FQNNGV. V was trimmed by 5 bases and J by 4 bases, leaving 11 bases between them. The CDR3 is CASSIGVTTEAFF. DNA of the CDR3: TGTGCCAGCAGCATAGGAGTTACCACTGAAGCTTTCTTT.

This chain uses TRBV18 with TRBJ2-7; D not certain. CDR1 is KGHSH, CDR2 LQKENI, per germline. The CDR3 consists of 12 residues. The V end lost 5 bases, the J end lost 6 bases, and 11 bases lay between the germline ends. The CDR3, as DNA: TGTGCCAGCTCAAACCAAATTGGCGAGCAGTACTTC. It translates to CASSNQIGEQYF.

This chain connects TRBV28 to TRBJ2-1, with D possibly called TRBD1 or TRBD2 (5 bases each). Germline values: CDR1 MDHEN, CDR2 SYDVKM. V lost 1 base and J lost 4, with 11 bases in between. This CDR3 spans 15 amino acids. CDR3 in amino acids: CASSLYTGPYNEQFF. CDR3 sequence (DNA): TGTGCCAGCAGTTTATATACGGGGCCATACAATGAGCAGTTCTTC.

Notes on this clone: Other DNA sequences in this sample translate to the same CDR3. The chain joins TRBV6-1 to TRBJ1-3; unclear D gene. The CDR3 covers 13 residues. The germline gives CDR1 MNHNS, CDR2 SASEGT. Trimming shortened V by 3 bases and J by 4 bases, and 7 bases separated the two germline ends. The CDR3 reads CASSEDRGNTIYF. DNA of the CDR3: TGTGCCAGCAGTGAGGATAGGGGAAACACCATATATTTT.

The V call is TRBV21-1, the J call TRBJ2-1; the table's D gene call, TRBD1, was not cross checked with the DNA. TRBV21-1 is described as a pseudogene. The CDR3 has 18 residues. In DNA form, the CDR3 reads TGTGCCAGCAGCAAGCCTAAGAAAGATACAGGGGGTTGTTATGAGCAGTTCTTC. It encodes CASSKPKKDTGGCYEQFF.

The chain carries TRBV6-1 and TRBJ2-1; a weak D match, TRBD2 (6 bases). The CDR3 runs to 13 residues. Per germline, CDR1 MNHNS and CDR2 SASEGT. V was trimmed by 7 bases and J by 4 bases, leaving 11 bases between them. The CDR3 region is CASKDGGYNEQFF. As DNA, the CDR3 is TGTGCCAGCAAAGACGGGGGTTACAATGAGCAGTTCTTC.

The rearrangement links TRBV14 to TRBJ2-7; TRBD1 or TRBD2 may be the D gene (5 bases each). CDR3 length equals 17 residues. Between the trimmed V and J ends, which lost 0 bases and 5 bases, there was a span of 20 bases. Germline CDR1 and CDR2: SGHDN and FVKESK. The CDR3 here is CASSQEGSWGNRDEQYF. The CDR3 DNA follows: TGTGCCAGCAGCCAAGAAGGGTCATGGGGGAACCGGGACGAGCAGTACTTC.

The rearrangement links TRBV27 to TRBJ2-1, with 11 positions matching TRBD1. V trimming: 5 bases; J trimming: 5 bases; junction bases outside the gene matches: 14. Looked up from germline, CDR1 is MNHEY and CDR2 is SMNVEV (reference sequence). The CDR3 is 18 amino acids. The CDR3 DNA reads as TGTGCCAGCAGTCCCCCCCGGACAGGGGGCGGTGCTAACAATGAGCAGTTCTTC. It specifies CASSPPRTGGGANNEQFF.

The V gene is TRBV6-5, the J gene TRBJ2-7, with 14 bases that match TRBD2. The CDR3 sequence is 13 residues long. The junction had 2 bases not matched to a gene; V was cut back by 6 bases and J by 7 bases. Per the germline V gene, CDR1 is MNHEY and CDR2 is SVGAGI. The CDR3 DNA sequence: TGTGCCAGCAGCAGACTAGCGGGGGGGGAGCAGTACTTC. This translates into CASSRLAGGEQYF.

This rearrangement joins TRBV5-1 to TRBJ2-3; 12 nucleotides agree with TRBD2. Germline trimming cut 6 bases from V and 6 bases from J; bases unmatched to any gene: 5. The length of the CDR3 is 14 residues. In germline, CDR1 is SGHRS, CDR2 YFSETQ. CDR3 protein: CASMRLAGADTQYF. DNA of the CDR3: TGCGCCAGCATGAGACTAGCGGGAGCTGATACGCAGTATTTT.

The genes are TRBV5-1 and TRBJ1-1, with D unresolved. CDR3 size: 13 residues. The V and J ends lost 6 bases and 5 bases respectively, with 14 bases between them. Germline V lookup: CDR1 SGHRS, CDR2 YFSETQ. The CDR3 protein is CASMDPGGTEAFF. CDR3 sequence (DNA): TGCGCCAGCATGGACCCGGGAGGAACTGAAGCTTTCTTT.

Regarding this clone: A much larger clonotype is one base distant, so this may be a read error. In the same sample, other DNA sequences code for this CDR3. The genes are TRBV2 and TRBJ2-2; D unclear. CDR1 and CDR2 (germline): SNHLY, FYNNEI. The CDR3 totals 11 residues. Trimming cost V 5 bases and J 6 bases, with 4 bases left between them. The CDR3 nucleotides read TGTGCCAGCAGTTACGCCGGGGAGCTGTTTTTT. The encoded protein is CASSYAGELFF. The full variable domain, in which reference TRBV2 and TRBJ2-2 provide the parts outside the CDR3, is EPEVTQTPSHQVTQMGQEVILRCVPISNHLYFYWYRQILGQKVEFLVSFYNNEISEKSEIFDDQFSVERPDGSNFTLKIRSTKLEDSAMYFCASSYAGELFFGEGSRLTVL.

The chain uses TRBV11-2 and TRBJ1-2; 8 bases map to TRBD1. This CDR3 region has 17 residues. Trimming at V came to 5 bases and at J to 4 bases, leaving 15 bases not matched to a gene. Germline CDR1 and CDR2: SGHAT and FQNNGV. The DNA for the CDR3 is TGTGCCAGCAGCAATCTTACGGGGGACAGGCTGTTCTATGGCTACACCTTC. Its protein is CASSNLTGDRLFYGYTF.

This clone occurred a few times. This CDR3 is CASSQDVRRGAGGYNEQFF. DNA of the CDR3: TGCGCCAGCAGCCAAGATGTAAGACGAGGAGCGGGAGGGTACAATGAGCAGTTCTTC. The chain has TRBV4-3 and TRBJ2-1; 10 nucleotides match TRBD2. CDR1 is LGHNA, CDR2 YSLEER, per germline. This CDR3 has 19 residues. The V gene end was trimmed by 0 bases and the J gene end by 4 bases; junction bases not matched to a gene: 12.